A single sample gave rise to the 31 T cell receptor beta chains below, sequenced in a study of somatic mutations in cytotoxic T cells in rheumatoid arthritis. Repertoires were generated with immunoSEQ multiplex PCR, while TCRdb's copy carries only in-frame clones and drops some. The sample shows 5,500 to 8,500 clones, 75% of them seen only once. Sequences were obtained from CD8+ T cells sorted from blood. The source of these receptors is a woman aged 55-69 years in good health.

The V call is TRBV7-9, the J call TRBJ1-1; D might be TRBD1 (6 bases). Looked up from germline, CDR1 is SEHNR and CDR2 is FQNEAQ (reference sequence). The germline V and J ends were trimmed by 3 bases and 4 bases, with 12 bases remaining between them. The CDR3 extends over 14 amino acids. The CDR3 bases are TGTGCCAGCAGCTTTCCCAGGGGTGGCACTGAAGCTTTCTTT. It codes for CASSFPRGGTEAFF.

V gene TRBV27 combines with J gene TRBJ2-1, with D possibly matching TRBD1 (5 bases). V gave up 2 bases and J gave up 4 bases, with 12 bases separating them. The germline gives CDR1 MNHEY, CDR2 SMNVEV (reference sequence). The CDR3 is 15 residues long. In nucleotides, the CDR3 is TGTGCCAGCAGTTTAGGTGGGGCCCTTTACAATGAGCAGTTCTTC. Encoded protein: CASSLGGALYNEQFF.

The chain recombines TRBV29-1 with TRBJ2-3, with no clear D. The germline V gene has CDR1 SQVTM and CDR2 ANQGSEA. V was trimmed by 5 bases and J by 4 bases, leaving 7 bases between them. This CDR3 is 11 amino acids long. The CDR3 DNA sequence: TGCAGCGTTCCGGTGGCAGATACGCAGTATTTT. It yields the protein CSVPVADTQYF.

DNA of the CDR3: TGTGCCAGCAGTGAGGGGCCAGGGTCCTACGAGCAGTACTTC. Translated, it gives CASSEGPGSYEQYF. The rearrangement joins TRBV2 to TRBJ2-5; tentatively, D is TRBD1 (5 bases). The J call is doubtful: the DNA matches TRBJ2-7 better. The CDR3 totals 14 residues. The germline V gene encodes CDR1 SNHLY and CDR2 FYNNEI.

This clone occurred once. The rearrangement links TRBV2 to TRBJ1-4, with unresolved D. From germline, CDR1 is SNHLY and CDR2 FYNNEI. This CDR3 is built from 15 residues. V dropped 6 bases and J dropped 2 bases, with 13 bases sitting between them. This CDR3 is CASRRTAKTNEKLFF. CDR3 nucleotides: TGTGCCAGCAGACGGACTGCGAAGACTAATGAAAAACTGTTTTTT.

The V and J genes are TRBV30 and TRBJ1-5, with 8 bases fitting TRBD1. The CDR3 runs to 14 residues. With 0 bases clipped from V and 8 bases from J, the junction kept 6 bases outside the gene matches. CDR1 and CDR2 (germline): GTSNPN, SVGIG (reference sequence). The CDR3 loop is CAWSVDRVIEPQHF. The CDR3, as DNA: TGTGCCTGGAGTGTGGACAGGGTGATTGAGCCCCAGCATTTT.

This clone was picked up one time. The rearrangement links TRBV28 to TRBJ2-7, with 7 bases aligning to TRBD1. Germline CDR1 reads MDHEN; CDR2 reads SYDVKM. Trimming cost V 11 bases and J 3 bases; bases outside gene matches: 10. The CDR3 extends over 13 amino acids. This CDR3 is CACGAAGGYEQYF. CDR3 nucleotide sequence: TGTGCCTGCGGCGCCGCAGGGGGCTACGAGCAGTACTTC.

This clone was observed once. The chain couples TRBV5-1 to TRBJ2-5; TRBD1 might be the D (6 bases). Germline CDR1 reads SGHRS; CDR2 reads YFSETQ. The CDR3 runs to 13 residues. V lost 0 bases to trimming and J lost 6 bases, with 9 bases between them. The CDR3 DNA reads TGCGCCAGCAGCTTGGACAGGGCAAAGACCCAGTACTTC. Protein: CASSLDRAKTQYF.

This rearrangement joins TRBV13 to TRBJ2-1, with D perhaps TRBD2 (6 bases). The germline V and J ends were trimmed by 0 bases and 8 bases, with 8 bases remaining between them. The CDR3 runs to 13 residues. Germline values: CDR1 PRHDT, CDR2 FYEKMQ (reference sequence). The CDR3: CASSLGLADEQFF. CDR3 bases: TGTGCCAGCAGCTTAGGACTAGCCGATGAGCAGTTCTTC.

The chain joins TRBV29-1 to TRBJ2-7; the match to TRBD2 covers 7 bases. Germline values: CDR1 SQVTM, CDR2 ANQGSEA. V lost 7 bases to trimming and J lost 2 bases; unmatched junction nucleotides: 14. This CDR3 contains 15 residues. The CDR3 region has the DNA TGCAGCGCCCTGGGGATCCTGAGCGGGGCCTACGAGCAGTACTTC. Protein product: CSALGILSGAYEQYF.

DNA of the CDR3: TGTGCCAGCAGCTCCGGTTCCGGGGGCGGGGAGCTGTTTTTT. As protein: CASSSGSGGGELFF. The chain recombines TRBV7-6 with TRBJ2-2; D is possibly TRBD2 (6 bases). There are 14 residues in the CDR3. Germline loops: CDR1 SGHVS, CDR2 FNYEAQ. Trimming stripped 4 bases from V and 7 bases from J, with 13 bases between.

The rearrangement uses TRBV9 and TRBJ2-7; D is undetermined. Germline CDR1 reads SGDLS; CDR2 reads YYNGEE. V gave up 0 bases and J gave up 0 bases, with 7 bases separating them. The CDR3 covers 14 residues. The CDR3 sequence: CASSVGGFSYEQYF. DNA of the CDR3: TGTGCCAGCAGCGTAGGCGGCTTCTCCTACGAGCAGTACTTC.

CDR3 DNA sequence: TGTGCCATCAGTGAGTCTCCAGCGGGGGCCTCGGCCAACGTCCTGACTTTC. Translated: CAISESPAGASANVLTF. The chain employs TRBV10-3 and TRBJ2-6; 8 positions agree with TRBD2. V lost 0 bases to trimming and J lost 6 bases; unmatched junction nucleotides: 7. The CDR3 length is 17 residues. Germline V gene data show CDR1 as ENHRY and CDR2 as SYGVKD.

This clone was seen a few times. The rearrangement links TRBV29-1 to TRBJ2-7; TRBD1 might be the D (7 bases). The CDR3 runs to 15 residues. V was clipped by 1 base and J by 4 bases, with 17 bases between them. From germline, CDR1 is SQVTM and CDR2 ANQGSEA. CDR3 in amino acids: CSVEGGAGGNYEQYF. For the CDR3, the DNA is TGCAGCGTTGAAGGAGGGGCAGGGGGGAATTACGAGCAGTACTTC.

The rearrangement uses TRBV19 and TRBJ1-1, with D possibly being TRBD1 (6 bases). The CDR3 sequence is 17 residues long. The germline V and J ends were trimmed by 3 bases and 0 bases, with 17 bases remaining between them. Germline V gene data show CDR1 as LNHDA and CDR2 as SQIVND (reference sequence). This chain's CDR3 is CASSIDEDSQVNTEAFF. CDR3 bases: TGTGCCAGTAGTATTGATGAGGACAGTCAAGTGAACACTGAAGCTTTCTTT.

The V gene is TRBV15, the J gene TRBJ1-1; 11 bases align to TRBD1. Germline V gene lookup returns CDR1 LNHNV and CDR2 YYDKDF (reference sequence). There are 14 residues in the CDR3. V shed 3 bases, J shed 6 bases, and the junction held 3 bases outside the gene matches. The DNA of the CDR3 is TGTGCCACCAGCAGGCGGGGACAGGGGGCTGAAGCTTTCTTT. The encoded protein is CATSRRGQGAEAFF.

The V and J genes are TRBV27 and TRBJ2-6, with a weak D call TRBD1 (5 bases). Deletions cut 10 bases from V and 2 bases from J, with 21 bases between. Germline values: CDR1 MNHEY, CDR2 SMNVEV (reference sequence). This CDR3 is built from 17 residues. The CDR3 nucleotides read TGTGCCACCGTCGAAACAGGTCTCCGCACTGGGGCCAACGTCCTGACTTTC. It specifies CATVETGLRTGANVLTF.

The gene calls are TRBV5-1 and TRBJ1-2, with D perhaps matching TRBD1 (6 bases). Trimming left V 1 base short and J 7 bases short, with 8 bases between. The CDR3 has 12 residues. Germline values: CDR1 SGHRS, CDR2 YFSETQ. The CDR3 DNA reads TGCGCCAGCAGCTTGACAGGGACTGGCTACACCTTC. It translates to CASSLTGTGYTF.

The V call is TRBV29-1, the J call TRBJ2-1; 10 nucleotides line up with TRBD2. CDR1 and CDR2 (germline): SQVTM, ANQGSEA. The CDR3 covers 12 residues. Trimming took 7 bases from V and 8 from J; bases not matched to a gene: 5. CDR3 sequence: CSGSSGSYEQFF. As DNA, the CDR3 is TGCAGCGGTTCTAGCGGGAGCTATGAGCAGTTCTTC.

The chain links TRBV9 to TRBJ1-2; D gene unclear. V lost 1 base to trimming and J lost 3 bases, with 10 bases between them. Germline CDR1 is SGDLS and CDR2 is YYNGEE. The CDR3 runs 14 residues. CDR3 coding DNA: TGTGCCAGCAGCGTATATGGGGAGGACTATGGCTACACCTTC. Its translation is CASSVYGEDYGYTF. Variable domain in full (rest from reference TRBV9 and TRBJ1-2): DSGVTQTPKHLITATGQRVTLRCSPRSGDLSVYWYQQSLDQGLQFLIQYYNGEERAKGNILERFSAQQFPDLHSELNLSSLELGDSALYFCASSVYGEDYGYTFGSGTRLTVV.

This sequence joins TRBV2 and TRBJ2-7, with a possible D match to TRBD1 (6 bases). Between the trimmed V and J ends, which lost 4 bases and 3 bases, there was a span of 13 bases. The CDR3 consists of 14 residues. Per the germline V gene, CDR1 is SNHLY and CDR2 is FYNNEI. CDR3 region: CASSGDIRDYEQYF. The DNA for the CDR3 is TGTGCCAGCAGTGGGGACATCCGCGACTACGAGCAGTACTTC.

This clone was seen a handful of times. The chain employs TRBV6-6 and TRBJ1-1, with no clear D. With 6 bases removed from V and 1 base from J, the gap between germline ends came to 3 bases. This CDR3 region has 11 residues. The germline V gene has CDR1 MNHNY and CDR2 SVGAGI (reference sequence). The CDR3 loop is CASSRNTEAFF. CDR3 nucleotide sequence: TGTGCCAGCAGCCGGAACACTGAAGCTTTCTTT.

The V gene is TRBV6-6, the J gene TRBJ1-2, with D tentatively TRBD1 (5 bases). The CDR3 runs to 12 residues. CDR1 and CDR2 from the germline V gene are MNHNY and SVGAGI (reference sequence). The ends were cut back, 6 bases at V and 2 bases at J, with 7 bases in the middle. The CDR3 region has the DNA TGTGCCAGCAGGACAGAGAACTATGGCTACACCTTC. It translates to CASRTENYGYTF.

The chain joins TRBV7-8 to TRBJ2-3, with a tentative D call TRBD2 (7 bases). The CDR3 sequence is 16 residues long. Germline CDR1 is SGHVS and CDR2 is FQNEAQ. Between the trimmed V and J ends, which lost 1 base and 6 bases, there was a span of 17 bases. CDR3 residues: CASSLVRGADLDTQYF. In DNA form, the CDR3 reads TGTGCCAGCAGCTTAGTCCGGGGGGCCGATCTGGATACGCAGTATTTT.

The chain has TRBV9 and TRBJ1-2; the D gene is possibly TRBD1 (6 bases). Germline CDR1 SGDLS, CDR2 YYNGEE. The CDR3 contains 12 residues. Trimming removed 3 bases at V and 7 bases at J, with 10 bases between. The CDR3 spells CASSAYRVGYTF. In DNA form, the CDR3 reads TGTGCCAGCAGCGCCTACAGGGTTGGCTACACCTTC.

The rearrangement joins TRBV30 to TRBJ2-5; D might be TRBD1 (6 bases). Deletions cut 2 bases from V and 5 bases from J, with 15 bases between. Germline V gene lookup returns CDR1 GTSNPN and CDR2 SVGIG (reference sequence). This CDR3 comprises 14 residues. The chain's CDR3 is CAWSLTGWGETQYF. Written as DNA, the CDR3 is TGTGCCTGGAGTCTGACAGGTTGGGGCGAGACCCAGTACTTC.

V gene TRBV19 combines with J gene TRBJ1-2; 9 nucleotides line up with TRBD1. Germline CDR1 and CDR2: LNHDA and SQIVND (reference sequence). The CDR3 extends over 15 amino acids. V trimming: 3 bases; J trimming: 4 bases; junction bases outside the gene matches: 6. In DNA, the CDR3 is TGTGCCAGTAGTATCGGGACAGGGTTATCCTATGGCTACACCTTC. It translates to CASSIGTGLSYGYTF. Using reference TRBV19 and TRBJ1-2 for the parts outside the CDR3, the full variable domain is DGGITQSPKYLFRKEGQNVTLSCEQNLNHDAMYWYRQDPGQGLRLIYYSQIVNDFQKGDIAEGYSVSREKKESFPLTVTSAQKNPTAFYLCASSIGTGLSYGYTFGSGTRLTVV.

By share of the sample, this clone is medium-sized. CDR3 loop: CASSLGDYGYTF. For the CDR3, the DNA is TGTGCCAGCAGCTTAGGCGACTATGGCTACACCTTC. J is TRBJ1-2 and V is TRBV7-9; D not resolved. The V gene lost 1 base and the J gene lost 3 bases, with 3 bases spanning the gap. Germline values: CDR1 SEHNR, CDR2 FQNEAQ (reference sequence). The CDR3 is 12 amino acids.

The chain employs TRBV28 and TRBJ1-4; 7 bases align to TRBD1. The germline V gene has CDR1 MDHEN and CDR2 SYDVKM. The V segment lost 5 bases and the J segment 4 bases; nucleotides outside the gene matches: 7. The CDR3 has 15 amino acids. The CDR3 reads CASSLTGNSNEKLFF. CDR3 DNA: TGTGCCAGCAGTCTGACAGGGAATAGTAATGAAAAACTGTTTTTT.

The chain is built from TRBV28 and TRBJ2-1; D perhaps matches TRBD2 (6 bases). CDR3 length: 14 residues. CDR1 is MDHEN and CDR2 is SYDVKM in the germline V gene. Here the CDR3 DNA reads TGTGCGGCGGGTTGGCGGGAAACCTACAATGAGCAGTTCTTC. Translation: CAAGWRETYNEQFF.

This chain links TRBV2 with TRBJ2-7; D is unclear. V lost 6 bases to trimming and J lost 3 bases, with 9 bases between them. This CDR3 comprises 12 residues. Germline-derived CDR1 and CDR2 are SNHLY and FYNNEI. DNA for the CDR3: TGTGCCAGCAGCCCCGTTTTCTACGAGCAGTACTTC. This sequence encodes CASSPVFYEQYF.